The sequence of this T cell receptor beta chain was determined in a study of T cell responses to AZD1222 COVID-19 vaccine. Concerning this clone itself: Antigen: not known.

Doses given second, at about 4 or about 12 weeks, were pooled. The V segment lost 5 bases and the J segment 6 bases; nucleotides outside the gene matches: 5. CDR1 and CDR2 from the germline V gene are ENHRY and SYGVKD. This CDR3 comprises 14 residues. The study, taken as a whole, reports: Researchers report vaccine-associated CD4 TCRs spanning spike, with dominance at 160-218 and 743-854. Unmutated variant regions are reportedly the target of nearly half of TCRs that are spike-specific. Spike-specific TCR repertoires showed rising breadth and depth after two AZD1222 doses.

Generated by immunoSEQ multiplex PCR, the TCRdb table keeps only in-frame clones and is missing some. The sample consists of 80,000 or so clones, 92% of them appearing once. The sample in question was peripheral blood, obtained 28 days after the second AZD1222 dose. The chain couples TRBV10-3 to TRBJ1-5, with 9 bases lining up with TRBD1. The clonotype originates from an adult who received the AZD1222 COVID-19 vaccine. The DNA of the CDR3 is TGTGCCATCAGTTGGGACAGGGAAAGTCAGCCCCAGCATTTT. Protein sequence: CAISWDRESQPQHF.